Given below is one T cell receptor (beta chain) in context. Its antigen is as yet unknown. This sample was included in a study of vaccination effects on CD4 cells after COVID-19. Study details: The median interval between the second dose and post-vaccine sampling was 72 days.

Before sequencing took place, the ViraFEST assay used viral peptide pools to expand antigen-specific CD4+ T cells. Cultured cells yielded isolated CD4+ T cells after about ten days. Each person got two doses of an mRNA SARS-CoV-2 vaccine, BNT162b2 or mRNA-1273. Absence of prior SARS-CoV-2 infection characterized the vaccine recipients, who showed negative nucleocapsid antibodies. Wells each received 2 million to 2.5 million PBMC, cultured with roughly 9.4 IU/ml IL-2 and 10 ug/ml peptides. Sequencing was performed with immunoSEQ multiplex PCR; in TCRdb, only in-frame clones are kept and a portion is missing. Among under 80,000 clones listed, about 80% were seen once. General observations from the study: Convalescent patients in the study were few, and early post-infection timepoints were absent.

The CDR3 sequence is 16 residues long. Trimming removed 4 bases from V and 2 bases from J; junction bases left unmatched: 5. Germline CDR1 reads KGHSH; CDR2 reads LQKENI. Source: CD4+ T cells from PBMCs cultured with HCoV-OC43 spike peptides, taken after COVID-19 vaccination. As for subset: HCoV-OC43 spike overlapping peptide pool stimulation. The chain couples TRBV18 to TRBJ2-6; 7 bases map to TRBD1. This receptor was obtained from a human donor who received a COVID-19 vaccine. The CDR3 here is CASSQSTGTGANVLTF. The CDR3 DNA reads as TGTGCCAGCTCACAATCGACAGGGACTGGGGCCAACGTCCTGACTTTC.